The 4 T cell receptor beta chains reported below all come from one sample, sequenced in a study of cytomegalovirus exposure and HLA in healthy donors. Use of 60 Vbeta and 13 Jbeta primers characterized the PCR. Sequencing used immunoSEQ multiplex PCR; TCRdb keeps in-frame clones, though not all of them. The table shows about 110,000 clones, with approximately 80% occurring only once. Source material: PBMCs. These receptors were taken from a woman under 40 in good health and CMV-seropositive.

The CDR3 region is CASSFDRGGQPQHF. In DNA, the CDR3 is TGTGCCAGCAGTTTTGACAGGGGAGGGCAGCCCCAGCATTTT. This chain connects TRBV6-6 to TRBJ1-5, with 8 bases that match TRBD1. Unmatched junction bases numbered 6, after V lost 4 bases and J lost 7 bases. The CDR3 is 14 amino acids. In germline, CDR1 is MNHNY, CDR2 SVGAGI (reference sequence).

This chain connects TRBV10-3 to TRBJ1-1, with D perhaps TRBD1 (6 bases). Germline V gives CDR1 ENHRY, CDR2 SYGVKD. The CDR3 is 16 amino acids. V lost 0 bases, J lost 0 bases, and 11 bases lay in between. The CDR3 loop reads CAISESPGHLNTEAFF. The CDR3 coding sequence is TGTGCCATCAGTGAGTCACCGGGACACCTGAACACTGAAGCTTTCTTT.

The chain links TRBV2 to TRBJ2-7; 7 nucleotides match TRBD2. The ends lost 7 bases at V and 5 bases at J; junction bases unmatched: 11. Germline V gives CDR1 SNHLY, CDR2 FYNNEI. This CDR3 has 14 residues. Here the CDR3 reads CASKQGRASDEQYF. The CDR3 nucleotides read TGTGCCAGCAAGCAAGGGAGGGCCAGTGACGAGCAGTACTTC.

This clone is a singleton in its sample. The V call is TRBV25-1, the J call TRBJ1-1; D is undetermined. The CDR3 covers 12 residues. CDR1 is MGHDK, CDR2 SYGVNS, per germline. V was cut by 3 bases and J by 1 base, with 3 bases left in between. The CDR3 sequence is CASSDRNTEAFF. CDR3 bases: TGTGCCAGCAGTGATAGGAACACTGAAGCTTTCTTT.